What follows are 10 T cell receptor beta chains derived from one specimen sequenced in a study of graft-versus-host responses after intestinal transplantation (TCRdb year 2021). Dithiothreitol, EDTA incubations and collagenase D digestion were used to isolate intraepithelial and lamina propria lymphocytes from graft specimens. Libraries were prepared through the immunoSEQ multiplex PCR assay. Not all clones reach the TCRdb copy of this immuneACCESS table, which keeps in-frame sequences only. Checked studies attribute under half of the gap to unresolved V genes and leave the rest unexplained. Counted in this sample were about 5,200 clones; approximately 72% of them appeared once. The ten largest clones take up about 13% of the sample. Sample: ileum tissue, taken around 37 weeks after intestinal transplant. These receptors were taken from a human patient who received an intestinal transplant, so some T cells may come from the graft donor.

This clone is classed as large. V usage is TRBV5-6 and J usage is TRBJ1-2; TRBD1 is a possible D gene (6 bases). This CDR3 comprises 14 residues. The V gene's germline CDR1 is SGHDT and CDR2 YYEEEE. V lost 1 base to trimming and J lost 4 bases, with 11 bases between them. The CDR3 reads CASSLIQGTYGYTF. The DNA for the CDR3 is TGTGCCAGCAGCTTGATTCAGGGGACCTATGGCTACACCTTC.

V usage is TRBV6-5 and J usage is TRBJ1-6, with TRBD1 matching over 7 bases. V lost 5 bases and J lost 7; bases outside the gene matches: 2. The CDR3 contains 13 residues. Germline V gives CDR1 MNHEY, CDR2 SVGAGI. As DNA, the CDR3 is TGTGCCAGCAGTGGGACAGAAAATTCACCCCTCCACTTT. It translates to CASSGTENSPLHF.

This chain links TRBV7-9 with TRBJ1-3; D is unresolved. CDR3 length equals 14 residues. The V gene's germline CDR1 is SEHNR and CDR2 FQNEAQ (reference sequence). The V gene lost 1 base and the J gene lost 0 bases, with 4 bases spanning the gap. The CDR3 region has the DNA TGTGCCAGCAGCTTAGACAACTCTGGAAACACCATATATTTT. Protein sequence: CASSLDNSGNTIYF.

The chain has TRBV5-1 and TRBJ2-2, with D perhaps matching TRBD2 (6 bases). V dropped 2 bases and J dropped 6 bases, with 14 bases sitting between them. Looked up from germline, CDR1 is SGHRS and CDR2 is YFSETQ. CDR3 length: 15 amino acids. CDR3: CASSLGRREAGELFF. The DNA of the CDR3 is TGCGCCAGCAGCTTAGGGCGCAGGGAGGCCGGGGAGCTGTTTTTT.

The V call is TRBV7-6, the J call TRBJ2-7, with 8 bases aligning to TRBD1. The CDR3 is made up of 14 amino acids. V lost 5 bases to trimming and J lost 2 bases; unmatched junction nucleotides: 5. Germline CDR1 SGHVS, CDR2 FNYEAQ. The CDR3: CASSPDRGAYEQYF. CDR3 bases: TGTGCCAGCAGCCCCGACAGGGGAGCCTACGAGCAGTACTTC.

The V call is TRBV7-3, the J call TRBJ2-6; D is ambiguous. V was shortened by 1 base and J by 3 bases, with 4 bases between the two germline ends. The CDR3 extends over 14 amino acids. Germline loops: CDR1 SGHTA, CDR2 FQGTGA. CDR3 bases: TGTGCCAGCAGCTTAAGTCGTGGGGCCAACGTCCTGACTTTC. This sequence encodes CASSLSRGANVLTF.

This clone was seen just once. The rearrangement joins TRBV4-2 to TRBJ2-7; 11 bases match TRBD2. After removal of 0 bases from V and 1 base from J, the junction contained 2 bases not matched to a gene. This CDR3 spans 16 amino acids. Germline V gives CDR1 LGHNA, CDR2 YNFKEQ. As DNA, the CDR3 is TGTGCCAGCAGCCAAGATGCTAGCGGGGGGTCCTACGAGCAGTACTTC. Its protein product is CASSQDASGGSYEQYF.

The chain combines TRBV27 with TRBJ2-7; TRBD1 might be the D (6 bases). This CDR3 comprises 14 residues. V was trimmed by 6 bases and J by 2 bases, leaving 14 bases between them. The V gene's germline CDR1 is MNHEY and CDR2 SMNVEV (reference sequence). Here the CDR3 reads CASSPGQKTYEQYF. CDR3 sequence (DNA): TGTGCCAGCAGCCCCGGACAGAAGACCTACGAGCAGTACTTC.

V usage is TRBV5-1 and J usage is TRBJ2-7; TRBD1 is a possible D gene (6 bases). This CDR3 is 12 amino acids long. Germline lookup yields CDR1 SGHRS and CDR2 YFSETQ. Between the trimmed V and J ends, which lost 7 bases and 3 bases, there was a span of 11 bases. The CDR3 DNA sequence: TGCGCCAGCCGGGACACAGACTACGAGCAGTACTTC. It specifies CASRDTDYEQYF.

This clone was recorded only once. The chain has TRBV5-1 and TRBJ2-1; 13 bases line up with TRBD2. The J segment lost 8 bases and the V segment lost 2 bases, leaving 4 bases of the junction unmatched. Germline assignment: CDR1 SGHRS and CDR2 YFSETQ. The CDR3 consists of 15 residues. The chain's CDR3 is CASSFGTSGNDEQFF. The DNA for the CDR3 is TGCGCCAGCAGCTTTGGGACTAGCGGGAACGATGAGCAGTTCTTC. The full variable domain, its missing parts supplied by reference TRBV5-1 and TRBJ2-1, is KAGVTQTPRYLIKTRGQQVTLSCSPISGHRSVSWYQQTPGQGLQFLFEYFSETQRNKGNFPGRFSGRQFSNSRSEMNVSTLELGDSALYLCASSFGTSGNDEQFFGPGTRLTVL.